This T cell receptor beta chain stems from a study of sequential checkpoint blockade in melanoma. This CDR3 spans 11 amino acids. This clone was observed a few times. The sample's treatment: randomized to nivolumab then ipilimumab (arm A) or the reverse (arm B). Patients had received no earlier DNA-damaging chemotherapy. From thawed PBMCs, live CD3+CD8+ cells negative for CD19 and CD56 were sorted. Assay used: immunoSEQ multiplex PCR; TCRdb lists only in-frame clones, some missing. The sample comprises about 29,000 clones, approximately 80% of which are singletons, and approximately 12% rests with the top ten.

This chain joins TRBV21-1 and TRBJ1-4; TRBD1 is taken as the D call from the table, unchecked against the DNA. TRBV21-1 has pseudogene status. This specimen was CD8+ T cells sorted from blood (inferred from file names), taken from a patient given nivolumab and ipilimumab in sequence. This sequence originates from a human donor with melanoma. The CDR3 loop is CGGQGREKLFF. CDR3 sequence (DNA): TGTGGGGGACAGGGCCGAGAAAAACTGTTTTTT.